One sample yielded the 7 T cell receptor beta chains listed below, sequenced in a study of cytomegalovirus exposure and HLA in healthy donors. Use of 60 Vbeta and 13 Jbeta primers characterized the PCR. The protocol was immunoSEQ multiplex PCR, while the TCRdb copy is restricted to in-frame clones and leaves out a portion. This table holds about 120,000 clones, around 86% found once. The sample was PBMCs. Receptors were obtained from a man aged 25 to 45 in good health and CMV-seronegative.

This clone was seen a single time. This chain connects TRBV28 to TRBJ1-2; D uncertain. Trimming pared 2 bases from V and 7 bases from J, leaving 17 bases between. CDR1 and CDR2 (germline): MDHEN, SYDVKM. The CDR3 length is 15 residues. The DNA of the CDR3 is TGTGCCAGCAGTTTAAGCACAGTCATTTGGGCTGGCTACACCTTC. This codes for CASSLSTVIWAGYTF.

The chain uses TRBV7-2 and TRBJ1-5; 8 bases fit TRBD1. Losses at the gene ends were 1 base for V and 2 bases for J; bases not matched to a gene: 4. The CDR3 is 16 residues long. Germline CDR1 SGHTA, CDR2 FQGNSA. CDR3 sequence: CASSLVGQGRNQPQHF. The CDR3 DNA is TGTGCCAGCAGCTTAGTTGGACAGGGTCGCAATCAGCCCCAGCATTTT.

The rearrangement joins TRBV5-1 to TRBJ2-1; 11 bases are shared with TRBD2. Germline V CDR1 and CDR2: SGHRS, YFSETQ. This CDR3 has 15 residues. The junction had 1 base not matched to a gene; V was cut back by 3 bases and J by 2 bases. Here the CDR3 DNA reads TGCGCCAGCAGCTCGACTAGCGGGACCTACAATGAGCAGTTCTTC. Translating gives CASSSTSGTYNEQFF.

Note on this clone: The junction does not match germline at one end; this may be a read error. The gene calls are TRBV5-4 and TRBJ2-6; a weak D match, TRBD1 (5 bases). Looked up from germline, CDR1 is SGHNT and CDR2 is YYREEE (reference sequence). The CDR3 loop spans 16 amino acids. The DNA for the CDR3 is TGTGCCAGCAGCAGTCCCCACGTCTCTGGGGCCAACGGCCTGACTTTC. Encoded protein: CASSSPHVSGANGLTF.

This clone was detected only once. The rearrangement links TRBV7-8 to TRBJ2-1; 12 bases are a match to TRBD2. V dropped 1 base and J dropped 8; count of bases not matched to a gene: 6. The CDR3 is made up of 16 amino acids. Germline V gene lookup returns CDR1 SGHVS and CDR2 FQNEAQ. The DNA of the CDR3 is TGTGCCAGCAGCTTAGAACTAGCGGGGGGCACGGATGAGCAGTTCTTC. This translates into CASSLELAGGTDEQFF.

The chain uses TRBV9 and TRBJ2-1; TRBD2 aligns across 8 bases. CDR3 length: 15 residues. Germline trimming cut 3 bases from V and 2 bases from J; bases unmatched to any gene: 4. Germline lookup yields CDR1 SGDLS and CDR2 YYNGEE. In nucleotides, the CDR3 is TGTGCCAGCAGCGGGACTAGCTCGGCCTACAATGAGCAGTTCTTC. This gives the protein CASSGTSSAYNEQFF.

The V and J genes are TRBV9 and TRBJ1-3, with 7 nucleotides matching TRBD1. This CDR3 spans 14 amino acids. The trim removed 7 bases at V and 3 bases at J, leaving 7 bases unmatched. Germline CDR1 is SGDLS and CDR2 is YYNGEE. Here the CDR3 reads CASSNGQVGNTIYF. The CDR3 DNA sequence: TGTGCCAGCTCAAACGGACAGGTTGGAAACACCATATATTTT.